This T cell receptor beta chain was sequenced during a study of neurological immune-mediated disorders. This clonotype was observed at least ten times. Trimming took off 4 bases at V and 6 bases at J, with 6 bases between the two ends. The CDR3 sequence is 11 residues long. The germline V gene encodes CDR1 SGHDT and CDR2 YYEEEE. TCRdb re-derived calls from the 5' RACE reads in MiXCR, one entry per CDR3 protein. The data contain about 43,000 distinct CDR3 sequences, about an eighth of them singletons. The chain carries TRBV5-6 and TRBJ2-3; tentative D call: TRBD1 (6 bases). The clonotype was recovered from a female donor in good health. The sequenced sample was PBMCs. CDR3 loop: CASSQGDTQYF. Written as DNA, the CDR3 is TGTGCCAGCAGCCAGGGGGATACGCAGTATTTT.